The next 25 T cell receptor beta chains were all read from a single sample in a study of blood T cells in healthy people across ages (dated by TCRdb to the mid-2010s). The library came from 5' RACE. Reads for this sample came from an Illumina HiSeq 2500. A second roughly 6 to 12 cycle PCR used a sample-barcoded 5' primer and a J-beta primer mix. The public reads were run again by TCRdb, first through fastp at Q25 and then through MiXCR, and only productive beta chains were kept. Each entry merges the rows of one CDR3 protein and shows their most common DNA and genes. This sample holds approximately 1,000,000 distinct CDR3 sequences; 40% to 55% were observed only once. In total, the top ten clones hold 15% to 20% of the sample. The sample taken for sequencing was blood. The receptor source for this set is a woman aged 60-75 years in good health.

The V gene is TRBV7-2, the J gene TRBJ2-1; D is tentatively TRBD1 or TRBD2 (5 bases each). The CDR3 extends over 15 amino acids. Trimming pared 1 base from V and 8 bases from J, leaving 15 bases between. Looked up from germline, CDR1 is SGHTA and CDR2 is FQGNSA. The CDR3 DNA reads TGTGCCAGCAGCTTAGTGGGACCCCCCACCGATGAGCAGTTCTTC. Its translation is CASSLVGPPTDEQFF.

This chain connects TRBV20-1 to TRBJ1-2; D perhaps matches TRBD1 (5 bases). Germline loops: CDR1 DFQATT, CDR2 SNEGSKA (reference sequence). CDR3 length: 17 residues. The V gene lost 3 bases and the J gene lost 6 bases, with 26 bases spanning the gap. The CDR3 nucleotides read TGCAGTGCTAGTTACGTCGTGTCCGGGGGATTTCTGGATGGCTACACCTTC. Its protein is CSASYVVSGGFLDGYTF.

The V and J genes are TRBV14 and TRBJ2-7; D gene unclear. The V and J ends lost 6 bases and 4 bases respectively, with 28 bases between them. CDR3 length: 18 residues. From germline, CDR1 is SGHDN and CDR2 FVKESK. The CDR3 DNA is TGTGCCAGCAGTCCAATAGGAAGGAGTTTTCGTAAAGGGTACGAGCAGTACTTC. Its protein product is CASSPIGRSFRKGYEQYF.

The gene calls are TRBV7-8 and TRBJ2-7; D is undetermined. CDR3 size: 15 residues. Per the germline V gene, CDR1 is SGHVS and CDR2 is FQNEAQ. The ends were cut back, 6 bases at V and 2 bases at J, with 17 bases in the middle. The CDR3 spells CASSSLIVKPYEQYF. Here the CDR3 DNA reads TGTGCCAGCAGTTCCTTAATTGTGAAACCCTACGAGCAGTACTTC.

The chain uses TRBV14 and TRBJ1-1, with TRBD1 matching over 7 bases. With V trimmed by 3 bases and J by 4 bases, 8 bases remained unmatched. Germline CDR1 SGHDN, CDR2 FVKESK. The CDR3 has 15 residues. The CDR3 protein is CASSQATGIGTEAFF. The CDR3 region has the DNA TGTGCCAGCAGCCAGGCGACAGGGATAGGCACTGAAGCTTTCTTT.

This clonotype was found many times. This chain uses TRBV10-1 with TRBJ2-5, with 10 bases that match TRBD2. The CDR3 is 15 residues long. Unmatched junction bases numbered 3, after V lost 2 bases and J lost 3 bases. From germline, CDR1 is WNHNN and CDR2 SYGVQD (reference sequence). The CDR3 sequence is CASSEASGREETQYF. CDR3 nucleotides: TGCGCCAGCAGTGAGGCTAGCGGGAGAGAAGAGACCCAGTACTTC.

The chain employs TRBV20-1 and TRBJ2-3, with TRBD2 matching 8 bases. In germline, CDR1 is DFQATT, CDR2 SNEGSKA (reference sequence). The CDR3 covers 13 residues. The V gene end was trimmed by 2 bases and the J gene end by 5 bases; junction bases not matched to a gene: 3. DNA of the CDR3: TGCAGTGCTAGACGGGCGGGGGGAGATACGCAGTATTTT. This gives the protein CSARRAGGDTQYF.

The V and J genes are TRBV28 and TRBJ1-4; no clear D. This CDR3 spans 17 amino acids. Trimming took off 1 base at V and 8 bases at J, with 20 bases between the two ends. Per germline, CDR1 MDHEN and CDR2 SYDVKM. The CDR3, as DNA: TGTGCCAGCAGTTTATCCACCTTCCCCGCCTCCAGGGAAAAACTGTTTTTT. Its translation is CASSLSTFPASREKLFF.

This clonotype was counted only a few times. This chain joins TRBV20-1 and TRBJ2-7; D gene uncertain. Germline V gene sequence: CDR1 DFQATT, CDR2 SNEGSKA (reference sequence). This CDR3 contains 13 residues. The ends were cut back, 5 bases at V and 1 base at J, with 12 bases in the middle. This chain's CDR3 is CSALHGGSYEQYF. CDR3 DNA: TGCAGTGCTCTCCACGGTGGGTCCTACGAGCAGTACTTC.

This clonotype has a count of ten or more. V usage is TRBV24-1 and J usage is TRBJ2-3, with 15 bases lining up with TRBD2. Trimming removed 9 bases from V and 6 bases from J; junction bases left unmatched: 6. The CDR3 contains 15 residues. Germline V gene sequence: CDR1 KGHDR, CDR2 SFDVKD. The CDR3 DNA is TGTGCCACCGGCGGACTAGCGGGAGGGGAGGATACGCAGTATTTT. Translation gives CATGGLAGGEDTQYF.

A few counts support this clonotype. V usage is TRBV5-1 and J usage is TRBJ2-4; a possible D gene is TRBD2 (6 bases). The V and J ends lost 4 bases and 3 bases respectively, with 20 bases between them. The length of the CDR3 is 17 residues. The germline V gene encodes CDR1 SGHRS and CDR2 YFSETQ. CDR3 in amino acids: CASSPTSGSYIKNIQYF. The CDR3 DNA follows: TGCGCCAGCAGCCCAACCTCCGGGAGTTATATCAAAAACATTCAGTACTTC.

The chain combines TRBV18 with TRBJ2-1; weak D call: TRBD1 (5 bases). V lost 3 bases, J lost 4 bases, and 13 bases lay in between. CDR3 length: 15 amino acids. Germline-derived CDR1 and CDR2 are KGHSH and LQKENI. CDR3: CASSPGAGFYNEQFF. CDR3 sequence (DNA): TGTGCCAGCTCACCCGGAGCAGGGTTTTACAATGAGCAGTTCTTC. The full variable domain, with the rest looked up from reference TRBV18 and TRBJ2-1, is NAGVMQNPRHLVRRRGQEARLRCSPMKGHSHVYWYRQLPEEGLKFMVYLQKENIIDESGMPKERFSAEFPKEGPSILRIQQVVRGDSAAYFCASSPGAGFYNEQFFGPGTRLTVL.

This clonotype has a handful of counts. This chain joins TRBV29-1 and TRBJ1-2; TRBD1 matches at 12 bases. Germline-derived CDR1 and CDR2 are SQVTM and ANQGSEA. The CDR3 totals 14 residues. V gave up 6 bases and J gave up 8 bases; unmatched junction bases: 10. CDR3 coding DNA: TGCAGCGTCGATCCGGGACAGGGGGCGGGGGGCTACACCTTC. Protein sequence: CSVDPGQGAGGYTF.

This chain links TRBV7-6 with TRBJ2-7; 9 bases are a match to TRBD2. Germline V gene lookup returns CDR1 SGHVS and CDR2 FNYEAQ. Trimming took 1 base from V and 2 from J; bases not matched to a gene: 3. The CDR3 spans 15 residues. CDR3 DNA: TGTGCCAGCAGCTTAGGCGGGAGGGGACCCTACGAGCAGTACTTC. It yields the protein CASSLGGRGPYEQYF.

The V call is TRBV6-5, the J call TRBJ2-7; a weak D match, TRBD2 (5 bases). The V gene lost 4 bases and the J gene lost 7 bases, with 20 bases spanning the gap. Germline CDR1 MNHEY, CDR2 SVGAGI. The CDR3 runs to 15 residues. Written as DNA, the CDR3 is TGTGCCAGCAGTTCCGAGGGCCAAGGGTACAATGAGCAGTACTTC. This sequence encodes CASSSEGQGYNEQYF.

This clonotype has just a few counts. This chain links TRBV5-1 with TRBJ2-7, with D tentatively TRBD1 (6 bases). Germline CDR1 is SGHRS and CDR2 is YFSETQ. Trimming left V 4 bases short and J 1 base short, with 12 bases between. The CDR3 totals 14 residues. The CDR3 region has the DNA TGCGCCAGCAGCGAATGGACAGCTTCCTACGAGCAGTACTTC. Translation gives CASSEWTASYEQYF.

The chain combines TRBV6-5 with TRBJ2-7; 8 nucleotides align to TRBD1. The CDR3 runs to 15 residues. Germline CDR1 and CDR2: MNHEY and SVGAGI. J gave up 3 bases and V 0 bases, and 4 bases lay outside the gene matches. As DNA, the CDR3 is TGTGCCAGCAGTTACTCGGCAGGGGGCGTCTACGAGCAGTACTTC. Its protein product is CASSYSAGGVYEQYF.

The J gene is TRBJ2-1, the V gene TRBV27, with 8 nucleotides matching TRBD1. The J call is in doubt because the DNA end fits TRBJ2-7 better. The CDR3 has 14 amino acids. Germline V gene lookup returns CDR1 MNHEY and CDR2 SMNVEV (reference sequence). The CDR3 bases are TGTGCCAGCAGTACCTGGACAGGGAGTAACGAGCAGTACTTC. Translation: CASSTWTGSNEQYF.

The chain carries TRBV4-1 and TRBJ2-3, with TRBD1 matching over 10 bases. Germline V CDR1 and CDR2: MGHRA, YSYEKL. The CDR3 totals 15 residues. With V trimmed by 3 bases and J by 6 bases, 6 bases remained unmatched. CDR3 sequence (DNA): TGCGCCAGCAGCCAGAAGACAGGGGGCAGGGATACGCAGTATTTT. It encodes CASSQKTGGRDTQYF.

This clonotype was seen more than once but under ten times. CDR3 residues: CASSPREDTQYF. Here the CDR3 DNA reads TGTGCCAGCAGCCCCCGGGAGGATACGCAGTATTTT. The chain combines TRBV11-2 with TRBJ2-3; a possible D gene is TRBD2 (6 bases). Germline V gives CDR1 SGHAT, CDR2 FQNNGV. Deletions cut 5 bases from V and 6 bases from J, with 9 bases between. The CDR3 sequence is 12 residues long. The variable domain in full, with the rest retrieved from reference TRBV11-2 and TRBJ2-3, is EAGVAQSPRYKIIEKRQSVAFWCNPISGHATLYWYQQILGQGPKLLIQFQNNGVVDDSQLPKDRFSAERLKGVDSTLKIQPAKLEDSAVYLCASSPREDTQYFGPGTRLTVL.

The V gene is TRBV25-1, the J gene TRBJ1-2, with 9 bases that match TRBD1. The CDR3 is 18 residues long. Germline loops: CDR1 MGHDK, CDR2 SYGVNS. Germline trimming cut 0 bases from V and 2 bases from J; bases unmatched to any gene: 10. CDR3 nucleotides: TGTGCCAGCAGTGAATATAACAGGGGGCTGACGGGGAACTATGGCTACACCTTC. Protein product: CASSEYNRGLTGNYGYTF.

The CDR3: CASSRRGRGDTQYF. CDR3 nucleotide sequence: TGTGCCAGCAGCCGCAGAGGGAGAGGAGATACGCAGTATTTT. The V gene is TRBV7-9, the J gene TRBJ2-3, with D maybe TRBD2 (5 bases). Trimming took 5 bases from V and 5 from J, leaving 14 bases between them. This CDR3 has 14 residues. CDR1 SEHNR and CDR2 FQNEAQ come from the germline V gene (reference sequence).

This chain joins TRBV6-1 and TRBJ2-3; 8 nucleotides agree with TRBD1. The germline CDR1 and CDR2 sequences are MNHNS and SASEGT. This CDR3 spans 14 amino acids. Losses at the gene ends were 6 bases for V and 6 bases for J; bases not matched to a gene: 8. The CDR3 is CASSRGWTGDTQYF. The CDR3 nucleotides read TGTGCCAGCAGCAGGGGTTGGACAGGGGATACGCAGTATTTT.

A few counts support this clonotype. The chain links TRBV18 to TRBJ2-7, with 8 nucleotides matching TRBD2. The V gene end was trimmed by 8 bases and the J gene end by 5 bases; junction bases not matched to a gene: 8. In germline, CDR1 is KGHSH, CDR2 LQKENI. CDR3 length: 13 amino acids. As DNA, the CDR3 is TGTGCCAGCCAGGGTAGCGGGAATGACGAGCAGTACTTC. Its protein product is CASQGSGNDEQYF. The complete variable domain, with remaining parts taken from reference TRBV18 and TRBJ2-7, reads NAGVMQNPRHLVRRRGQEARLRCSPMKGHSHVYWYRQLPEEGLKFMVYLQKENIIDESGMPKERFSAEFPKEGPSILRIQQVVRGDSAAYFCASQGSGNDEQYFGPGTRLTVT.

V usage is TRBV21-1 and J usage is TRBJ1-4; the table names TRBD1, a call not compared with the DNA. TRBV21-1 is noted as a pseudogene. There are 16 residues in the CDR3. The CDR3 reads CVSSKGPKTTNEKLFF. The CDR3 DNA follows: TGTGTCAGCAGCAAGGGACCGAAAACAACTAATGAAAAACTGTTTTTT.